This TCR beta chain derives from a study of T cells in Graves' hyperthyroidism and ophthalmopathy. Uncontrolled infections, other autoimmune diseases, pregnancy or lactation led to exclusion of patients. Amplification of TCR beta CDR3 regions was performed using RNA transcripts as template. The study used the HTBI primer set for a first-round RT-PCR of the TCR CDR3. TCRdb reprocessed the multiplex PCR reads via MiXCR and lists one record per CDR3 protein. The data hold approximately 700,000 distinct CDR3 sequences, with roughly 46% observed a single time. Findings of the study overall: Among thyroid clonotypes expanded above 0.001, most also appeared in blood. Through a model of 13 V-J features, ophthalmopathy was separated from stable hyperthyroidism. Prediction of ophthalmopathy progression came a median roughly 7.1 months pre-onset.

A word on this clonotype: The antigen is not known.

The sequencing input was peripheral blood or thyroid tissue (not recorded which). This TCR was recovered from an adult man with Graves' disease, either hyperthyroidism or ophthalmopathy (not recorded which).

The CDR3 nucleotides read TGCGCCAGCAGGGTGGCAGGGCAGCAAAAACTGTTTTTT. Translated: CASRVAGQQKLFF. J is TRBJ1-4 and V is TRBV5-1; maybe TRBD1 (5 bases). Germline CDR1 reads SGHRS; CDR2 reads YFSETQ. CDR3 length: 13 residues. Trimming took 5 bases from V and 9 from J, leaving 14 bases between them. Full variable domain (remainder filled in from reference TRBV5-1 and TRBJ1-4): KAGVTQTPRYLIKTRGQQVTLSCSPISGHRSVSWYQQTPGQGLQFLFEYFSETQRNKGNFPGRFSGRQFSNSRSEMNVSTLELGDSALYLCASRVAGQQKLFFGSGTQLSVL.